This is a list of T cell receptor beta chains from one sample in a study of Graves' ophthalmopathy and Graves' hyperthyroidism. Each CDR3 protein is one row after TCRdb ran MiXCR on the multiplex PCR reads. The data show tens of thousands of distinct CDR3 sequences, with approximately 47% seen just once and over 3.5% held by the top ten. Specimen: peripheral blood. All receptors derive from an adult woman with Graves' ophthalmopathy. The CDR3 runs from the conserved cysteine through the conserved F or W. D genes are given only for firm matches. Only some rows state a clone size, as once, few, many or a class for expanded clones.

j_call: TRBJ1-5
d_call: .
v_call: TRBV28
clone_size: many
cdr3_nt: TGTGCCAGCAGTCACCAGGGAAGTAGCAATCAGCCCCAGCATTTT
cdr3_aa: CASSHQGSSNQPQHF

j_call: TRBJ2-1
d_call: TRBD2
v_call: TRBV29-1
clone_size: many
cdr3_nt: TGCAGCGTTTCGCAAGCGGGAGACTTTCACAGAGATGGGCAGTTCTTC
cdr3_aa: CSVSQAGDFHRDGQFF

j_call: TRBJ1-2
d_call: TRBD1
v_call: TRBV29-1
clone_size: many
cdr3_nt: TGCAGCGTCCGGACAGGGGCGCCTATATCCGGCTACACCTTC
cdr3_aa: CSVRTGAPISGYTF

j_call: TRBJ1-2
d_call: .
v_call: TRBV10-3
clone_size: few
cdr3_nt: TGTGCCATCAGTGAAAGGACAGACTATGGCTACACCTTC
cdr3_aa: CAISERTDYGYTF

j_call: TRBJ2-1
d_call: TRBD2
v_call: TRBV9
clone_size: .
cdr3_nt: TGTGCCAACAGCGTAGGAGCGGGAACTGCCTACGATGAGCAGTTCTTC
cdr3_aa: CANSVGAGTAYDEQFF

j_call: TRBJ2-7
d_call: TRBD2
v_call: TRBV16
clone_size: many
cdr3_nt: TGTGCCAGCAGCCCCGGGACTAGCGGGAGGATGGTAGAGCAGTACTTC
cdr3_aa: CASSPGTSGRMVEQYF

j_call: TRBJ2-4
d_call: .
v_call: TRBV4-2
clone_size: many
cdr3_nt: TGTGCCAGCAGCCAAGAAGGCAGGGAAGGAAACATTCAGTACTTC
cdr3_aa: CASSQEGREGNIQYF

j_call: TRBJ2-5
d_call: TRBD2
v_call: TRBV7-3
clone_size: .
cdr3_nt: TGTGCCAGCAGGTCAGCGGGAGGCTGGGAGACCCAGTACTTC
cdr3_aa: CASRSAGGWETQYF

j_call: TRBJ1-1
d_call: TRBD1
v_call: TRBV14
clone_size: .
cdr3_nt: TGTGCCAGCAGCCAAGTTTCAGGACAGGGGCAGGAAGCTTTCTTT
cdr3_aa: CASSQVSGQGQEAFF

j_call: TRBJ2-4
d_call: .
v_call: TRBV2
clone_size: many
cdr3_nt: TGTGCCAGCAGTGAAGCGGGAGCAGGGGGGGGGAGGCGTCAGTACTTC
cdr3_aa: CASSEAGAGGGRRQYF

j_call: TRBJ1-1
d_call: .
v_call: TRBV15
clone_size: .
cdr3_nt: TGTGCCACCAGCAGAGTAGGTCGGGTTTCCACTGAAGCTTTCTTT
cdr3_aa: CATSRVGRVSTEAFF

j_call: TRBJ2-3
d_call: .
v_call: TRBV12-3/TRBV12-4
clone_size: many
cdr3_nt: TGTGCCAGCATCCGAGAGGGGGACGGGGTAGATACGCAGTATTTT
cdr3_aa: CASIREGDGVDTQYF

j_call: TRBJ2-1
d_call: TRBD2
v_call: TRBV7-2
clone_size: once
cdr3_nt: TGTGCCAGCAGCTTAGCGGGAGGGCACAATGAGCAGTTCTTC
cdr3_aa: CASSLAGGHNEQFF

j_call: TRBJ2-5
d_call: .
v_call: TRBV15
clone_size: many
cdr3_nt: TGTGCCACCAGCAGACTAGACCAAGAGACCCAGTACTTC
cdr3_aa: CATSRLDQETQYF

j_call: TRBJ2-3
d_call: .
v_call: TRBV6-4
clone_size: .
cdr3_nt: TGTGCCAGCAGTGACTCAGCAGGGTGTAGCACAGATATGCAGTATTTT
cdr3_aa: CASSDSAGCSTDMQYF

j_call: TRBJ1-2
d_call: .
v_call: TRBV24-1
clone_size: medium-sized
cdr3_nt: TGTGCCACCAGTGACCCGACAGGCAACTATGGCTACACCTTC
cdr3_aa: CATSDPTGNYGYTF

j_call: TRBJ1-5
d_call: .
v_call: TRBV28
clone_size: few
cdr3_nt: TGTGCCAGCAGCTACCCCCCAGGCGGGGGGAATCAGCCCCAGCATTTT
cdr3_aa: CASSYPPGGGNQPQHF

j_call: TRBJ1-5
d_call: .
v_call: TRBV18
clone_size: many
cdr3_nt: TGTGCCAGCTCACCCTTCCGTCGGGGCGATCAGCCCCAGCATTTT
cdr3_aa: CASSPFRRGDQPQHF

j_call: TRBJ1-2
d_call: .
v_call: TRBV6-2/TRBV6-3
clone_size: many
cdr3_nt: TGTGCCAGCAGTTCAATGGGGGTTCGGGCCTATGGCTACACCTTC
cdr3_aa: CASSSMGVRAYGYTF

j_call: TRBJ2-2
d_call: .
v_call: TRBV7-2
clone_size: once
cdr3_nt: TGTGCCAGCAGCCCGCAGGGGGGGGGGGCCGGGGAGCTGTTTTTT
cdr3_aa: CASSPQGGGAGELFF

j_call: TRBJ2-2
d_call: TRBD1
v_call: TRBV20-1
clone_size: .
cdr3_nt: TGCAGTGCTAGGGGACGGGGACAGATCCCCAGGGAGGAGCTGTTTTTT
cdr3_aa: CSARGRGQIPREELFF

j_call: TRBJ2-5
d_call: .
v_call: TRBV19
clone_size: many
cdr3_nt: TGTGCCAGTAGTATTTCCGTCCAAGAGACCCAGTACTTC
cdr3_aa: CASSISVQETQYF